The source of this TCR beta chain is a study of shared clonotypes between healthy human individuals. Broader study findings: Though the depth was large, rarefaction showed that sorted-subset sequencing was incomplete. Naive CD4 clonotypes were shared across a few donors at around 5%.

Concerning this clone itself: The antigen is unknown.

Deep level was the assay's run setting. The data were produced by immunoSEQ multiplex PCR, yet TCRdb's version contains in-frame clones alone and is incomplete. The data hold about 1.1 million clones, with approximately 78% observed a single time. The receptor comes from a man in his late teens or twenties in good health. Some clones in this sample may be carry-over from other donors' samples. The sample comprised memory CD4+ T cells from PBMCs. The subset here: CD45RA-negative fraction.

The CDR3 sequence: CASSLVTTEAFF. The CDR3 nucleotides are TGTGCCAGCAGCTTAGTGACCACTGAAGCTTTCTTT. V is TRBV7-2 and J is TRBJ1-1; D not certain. There are 12 residues in the CDR3. Trimming stripped 1 base from V and 4 bases from J, with 4 bases between. Germline CDR1 SGHTA, CDR2 FQGNSA.